The rows below give T cell receptor beta chains drawn from one sample of a study of CD8+ T cells in alopecia areata. Clones were read by immunoSEQ multiplex PCR, and TCRdb kept only the in-frame ones, dropping some. The sample lists over 150,000 clones; around 59% were seen once. Specimen: CD4+ T cells sorted from blood, collected at week 24, from a patient treated with tofacitinib. These receptors were obtained from a human donor with alopecia areata. The CDR3 runs from the conserved cysteine through the conserved F or W. The order of the fields is V gene, J gene, clone size, D gene, CDR3 protein, CDR3 DNA. The D gene is left open where the match is weak. Some rows mark clone size as missing; the rest say once, few, many or name a class of expanded clone.

TRBV29-1	TRBJ2-2	NA	TRBD2	CSVESASGVGTGELFF	TGCAGCGTTGAGTCGGCTAGCGGGGTGGGCACCGGGGAGCTGTTTTTT
TRBV6-5	TRBJ2-7	few	NA	CASSYGSPGTYEQYF	TGTGCCAGCAGTTACGGCTCGCCGGGGACCTACGAGCAGTACTTC
TRBV30	TRBJ1-2	NA	NA	CAWSGYYGYTF	TGTGCCTGGAGTGGGTACTATGGCTACACCTTC
TRBV7-9	TRBJ1-5	NA	NA	CASSLDTEPQHF	TGTGCCAGCAGCCTCGACACTGAGCCCCAGCATTTT
TRBV23-1	TRBJ2-5	NA	NA	CASSHPPREGGETQYF	TGCGCCAGCAGTCACCCCCCGAGGGAAGGTGGAGAGACCCAGTACTTC
TRBV27	TRBJ2-1	few	TRBD2	CASSVPGLAGTEQFF	TGTGCCAGCAGTGTACCGGGACTAGCGGGTACGGAGCAGTTCTTC
TRBV19	TRBJ2-6	many	NA	CASTDSGANVLTF	TGTGCCAGTACGGACTCTGGGGCCAACGTCCTGACTTTC
TRBV15	TRBJ1-6	NA	NA	CATSRDGQRNSPLHF	TGTGCCACCAGCAGAGACGGGCAGAGGAATTCACCCCTCCACTTT
TRBV7-9	TRBJ2-5	few	TRBD2	CASGGLAVYQETQYF	TGTGCCAGCGGTGGACTAGCGGTGTACCAAGAGACCCAGTACTTC
TRBV29-1	TRBJ2-5	NA	TRBD1	CSVGGTVKTQYF	TGCAGCGTTGGGGGGACAGTTAAGACCCAGTACTTC
TRBV29-1	TRBJ2-3	NA	NA	CSVRQTTDTQYF	TGCAGCGTTCGACAGACGACAGATACGCAGTATTTT
TRBV25-1	TRBJ1-6	NA	NA	CASSEQRGPSDSPLHF	TGTGCCAGCAGTGAACAAAGGGGACCATCAGATTCACCCCTCCACTTT
TRBV18	TRBJ1-2	NA	NA	CASSPGSPFYGYTF	TGTGCCAGCTCACCGGGCAGCCCTTTCTATGGCTACACCTTC
TRBV29-1	TRBJ2-3	NA	NA	CSAASVGTDTQYF	TGCAGCGCTGCTAGCGTGGGGACAGATACGCAGTATTTT
TRBV6-5	TRBJ1-2	NA	TRBD1	CASGDREYTF	TGTGCCAGTGGGGACAGGGAATACACCTTC
TRBV6-5	TRBJ2-7	once	TRBD1	CASTHSGTGTYEQYF	TGTGCCAGCACCCATTCCGGGACAGGGACCTACGAGCAGTACTTC
TRBV5-6	TRBJ2-5	NA	NA	CASRLGERAQETQYF	TGTGCCAGCAGACTGGGTGAGCGGGCCCAAGAGACCCAGTACTTC
TRBV19	TRBJ2-5	NA	TRBD1	CASSTTRQGAGETQYF	TGTGCCAGTAGTACCACCCGACAGGGGGCTGGGGAGACCCAGTACTTC